Below, 2 T cell receptor beta chains from the same sample are listed, as sequenced in a study of CD8+CD57+ T cells in acquired aplastic anemia. Genomic DNA constituted the template upon which TCR beta VDJ and CDR3 profiling was performed. TCRdb called the reads again in MiXCR, with one record for every CDR3 protein. The data show about 210,000 distinct CDR3 sequences, about a third seen once. The sequencing sample was made of sorted CD4+, CD8+, or CD8+CD57+ T cells (not recorded which) from PBMCs. The receptors stem from a human donor in good health, serving as a control.

J is TRBJ2-3 and V is TRBV19; D unclear. The CDR3 consists of 12 residues. V lost 8 bases to trimming and J lost 3 bases, with 9 bases between them. Germline loops: CDR1 LNHDA, CDR2 SQIVND (reference sequence). The CDR3: CASGKGTDTQYF. The DNA for the CDR3 is TGTGCCAGTGGTAAAGGGACAGATACGCAGTATTTT.

V usage is TRBV7-3 and J usage is TRBJ1-6; maybe TRBD1 (6 bases). There are 15 residues in the CDR3. V was trimmed by 1 base and J by 9 bases, leaving 13 bases between them. Per germline, CDR1 SGHTA and CDR2 FQGTGA. CDR3 protein: CASSLMQGFVSPLHF. CDR3 nucleotide sequence: TGTGCCAGCAGCTTAATGCAGGGGTTTGTTTCACCCCTCCACTTT. Using reference TRBV7-3 and TRBJ1-6 for the parts outside the CDR3, the full variable domain is GAGVSQTPSNKVTEKGKYVELRCDPISGHTALYWYRQSLGQGPEFLIYFQGTGAADDSGLPNDRFFAVRPEGSVSTLKIQRTERGDSAVYLCASSLMQGFVSPLHFGNGTRLTVT.